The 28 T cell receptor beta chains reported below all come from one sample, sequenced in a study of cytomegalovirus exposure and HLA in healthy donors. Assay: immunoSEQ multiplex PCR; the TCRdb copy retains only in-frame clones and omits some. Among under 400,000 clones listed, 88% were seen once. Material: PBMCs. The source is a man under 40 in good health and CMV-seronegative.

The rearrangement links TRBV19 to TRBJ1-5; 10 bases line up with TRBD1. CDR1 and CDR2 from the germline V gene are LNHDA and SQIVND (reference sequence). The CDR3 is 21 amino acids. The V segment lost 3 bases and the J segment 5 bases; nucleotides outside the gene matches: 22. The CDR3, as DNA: TGTGCCAGTAGTATGTATGGCAGGGACAGGGGTTTCGGGTTTTGGGATCAGCCCCAGCATTTT. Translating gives CASSMYGRDRGFGFWDQPQHF.

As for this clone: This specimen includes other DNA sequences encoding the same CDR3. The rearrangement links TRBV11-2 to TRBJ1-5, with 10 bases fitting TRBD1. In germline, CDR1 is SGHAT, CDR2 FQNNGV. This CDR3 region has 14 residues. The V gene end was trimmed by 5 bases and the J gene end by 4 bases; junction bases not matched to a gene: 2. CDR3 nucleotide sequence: TGTGCCAGCAGCCCGGACAGGGGGAATCAGCCCCAGCATTTT. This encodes CASSPDRGNQPQHF.

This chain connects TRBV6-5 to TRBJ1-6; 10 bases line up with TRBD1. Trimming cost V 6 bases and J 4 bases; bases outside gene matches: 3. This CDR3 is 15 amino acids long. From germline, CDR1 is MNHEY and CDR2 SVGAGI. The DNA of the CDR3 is TGTGCCAGCAGCTGGGGACAGGGGTATAATTCACCCCTCCACTTT. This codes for CASSWGQGYNSPLHF.

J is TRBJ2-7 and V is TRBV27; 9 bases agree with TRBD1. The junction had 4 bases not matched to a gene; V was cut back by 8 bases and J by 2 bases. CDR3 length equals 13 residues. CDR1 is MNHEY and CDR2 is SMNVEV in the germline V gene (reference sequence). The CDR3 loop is CASQGQGAYEQYF. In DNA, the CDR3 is TGTGCCAGCCAGGGACAGGGCGCCTACGAGCAGTACTTC.

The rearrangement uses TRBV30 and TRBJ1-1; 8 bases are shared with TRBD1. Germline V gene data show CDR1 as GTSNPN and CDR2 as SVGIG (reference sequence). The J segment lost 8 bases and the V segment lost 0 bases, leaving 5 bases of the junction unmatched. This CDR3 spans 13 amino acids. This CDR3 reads CAWSVQRQGEAFF. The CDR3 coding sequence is TGTGCCTGGAGTGTACAGAGACAGGGGGAAGCTTTCTTT.

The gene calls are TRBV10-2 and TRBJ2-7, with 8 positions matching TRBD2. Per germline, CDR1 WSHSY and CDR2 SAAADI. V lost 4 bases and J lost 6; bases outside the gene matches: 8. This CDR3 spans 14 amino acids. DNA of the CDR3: TGCGCCAGCAGTGTACTCGGGGGGGCTCGCGAGCAGTACTTC. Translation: CASSVLGGAREQYF.

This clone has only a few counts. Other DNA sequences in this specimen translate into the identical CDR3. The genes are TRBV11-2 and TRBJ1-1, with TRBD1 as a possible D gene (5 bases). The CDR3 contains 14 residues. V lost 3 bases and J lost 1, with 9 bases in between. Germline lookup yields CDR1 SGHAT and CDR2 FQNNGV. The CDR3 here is CASSLNQGNTEAFF. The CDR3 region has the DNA TGTGCCAGCAGCTTGAACCAGGGGAACACTGAAGCTTTCTTT.

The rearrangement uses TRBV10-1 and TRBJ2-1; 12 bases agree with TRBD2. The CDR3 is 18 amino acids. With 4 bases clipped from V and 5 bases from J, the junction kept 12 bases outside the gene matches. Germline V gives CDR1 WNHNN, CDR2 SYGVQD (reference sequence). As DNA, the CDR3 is TGCGCCAGCAGTGGGGCCCCTCCTAGCGGGGGGGGGAACAATGAGCAGTTCTTC. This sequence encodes CASSGAPPSGGGNNEQFF.

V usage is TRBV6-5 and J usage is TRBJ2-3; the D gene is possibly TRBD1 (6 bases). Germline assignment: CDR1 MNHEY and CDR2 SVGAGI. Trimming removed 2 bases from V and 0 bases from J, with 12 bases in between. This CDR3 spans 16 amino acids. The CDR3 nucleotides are TGTGCCAGCAGTTACAATTGGGGGACAAGCACAGATACGCAGTATTTT. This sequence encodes CASSYNWGTSTDTQYF.

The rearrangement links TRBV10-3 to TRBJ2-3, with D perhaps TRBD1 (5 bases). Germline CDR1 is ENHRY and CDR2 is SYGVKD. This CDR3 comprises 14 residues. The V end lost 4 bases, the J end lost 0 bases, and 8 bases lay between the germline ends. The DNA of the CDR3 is TGTGCCATCAGTGGACAGATTAGCACAGATACGCAGTATTTT. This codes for CAISGQISTDTQYF.

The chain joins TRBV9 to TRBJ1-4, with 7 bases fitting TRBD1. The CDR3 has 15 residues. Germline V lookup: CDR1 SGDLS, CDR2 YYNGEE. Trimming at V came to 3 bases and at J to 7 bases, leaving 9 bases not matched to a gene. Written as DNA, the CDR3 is TGTGCCAGCAGCGCTTACAGGGGTTCGGGTGAAAAACTGTTTTTT. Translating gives CASSAYRGSGEKLFF.

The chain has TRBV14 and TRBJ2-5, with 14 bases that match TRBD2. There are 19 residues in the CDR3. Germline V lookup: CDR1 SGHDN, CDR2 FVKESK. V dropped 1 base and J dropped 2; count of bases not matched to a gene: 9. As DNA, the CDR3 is TGTGCCAGCAGCCAAGGACTAGCGGGGGGGCGAGACCCGCAAGAGACCCAGTACTTC. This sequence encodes CASSQGLAGGRDPQETQYF.

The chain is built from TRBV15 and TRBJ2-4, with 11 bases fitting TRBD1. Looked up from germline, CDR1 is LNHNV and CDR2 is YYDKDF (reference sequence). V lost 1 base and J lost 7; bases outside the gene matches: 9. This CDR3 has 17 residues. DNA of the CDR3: TGTGCCACCAGCAGAGGGAGGACAGGGGGCGGTGGGAACATTCAGTACTTC. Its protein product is CATSRGRTGGGGNIQYF.

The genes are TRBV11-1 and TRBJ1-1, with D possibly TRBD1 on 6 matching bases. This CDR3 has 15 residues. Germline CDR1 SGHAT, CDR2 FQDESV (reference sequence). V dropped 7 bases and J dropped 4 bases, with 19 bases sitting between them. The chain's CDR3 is CASTKSGGLGTEAFF. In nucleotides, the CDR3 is TGTGCCAGCACCAAATCGGGGGGCTTGGGCACTGAAGCTTTCTTT.

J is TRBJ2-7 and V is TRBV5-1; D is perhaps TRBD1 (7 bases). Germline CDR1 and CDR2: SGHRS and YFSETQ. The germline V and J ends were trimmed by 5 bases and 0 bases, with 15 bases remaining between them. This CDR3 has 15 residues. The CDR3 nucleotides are TGCGCCAGCAGTCCCTCGGAGGGGGCCTCCTACGAGCAGTACTTC. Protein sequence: CASSPSEGASYEQYF.

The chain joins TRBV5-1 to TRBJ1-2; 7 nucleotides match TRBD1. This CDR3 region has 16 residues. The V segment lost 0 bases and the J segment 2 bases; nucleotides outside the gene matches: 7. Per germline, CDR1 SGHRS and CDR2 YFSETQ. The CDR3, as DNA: TGCGCCAGCAGCTTGGGGCAGGGGGGATTCAACTATGGCTACACCTTC. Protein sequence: CASSLGQGGFNYGYTF.

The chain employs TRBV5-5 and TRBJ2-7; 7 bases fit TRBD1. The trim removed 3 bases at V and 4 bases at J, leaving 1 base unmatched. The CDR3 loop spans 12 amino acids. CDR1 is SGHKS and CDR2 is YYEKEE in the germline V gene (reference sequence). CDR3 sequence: CASSSGQYEQYF. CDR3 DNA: TGTGCCAGCAGCTCGGGACAGTACGAGCAGTACTTC.

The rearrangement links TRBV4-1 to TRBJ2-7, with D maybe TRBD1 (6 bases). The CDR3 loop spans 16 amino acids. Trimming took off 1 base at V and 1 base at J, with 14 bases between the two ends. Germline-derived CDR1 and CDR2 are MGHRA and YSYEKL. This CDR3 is CASSQVRPDRSYEQYF. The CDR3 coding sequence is TGCGCCAGCAGCCAAGTCCGTCCCGACAGGTCCTACGAGCAGTACTTC.

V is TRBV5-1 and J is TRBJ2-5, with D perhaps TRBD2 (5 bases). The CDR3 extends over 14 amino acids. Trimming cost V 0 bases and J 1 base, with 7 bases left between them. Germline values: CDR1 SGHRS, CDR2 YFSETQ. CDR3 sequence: CASSLEGAQETQYF. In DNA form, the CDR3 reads TGCGCCAGCAGCTTGGAGGGAGCCCAAGAGACCCAGTACTTC.

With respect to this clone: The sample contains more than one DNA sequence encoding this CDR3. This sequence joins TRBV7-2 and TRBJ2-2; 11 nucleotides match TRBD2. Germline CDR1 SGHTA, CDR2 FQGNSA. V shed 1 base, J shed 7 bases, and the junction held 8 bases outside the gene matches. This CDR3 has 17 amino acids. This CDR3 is CASSLGLAGGPDGELFF. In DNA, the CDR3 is TGTGCCAGCAGCTTAGGGTTAGCGGGGGGGCCTGACGGGGAGCTGTTTTTT.

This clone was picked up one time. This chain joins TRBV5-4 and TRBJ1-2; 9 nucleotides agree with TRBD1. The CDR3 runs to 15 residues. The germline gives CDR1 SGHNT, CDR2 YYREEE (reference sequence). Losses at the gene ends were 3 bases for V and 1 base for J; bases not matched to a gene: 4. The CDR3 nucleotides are TGTGCCAGCAGCTGGGGACAGGGAATTAACTATGGCTACACCTTC. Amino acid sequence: CASSWGQGINYGYTF.

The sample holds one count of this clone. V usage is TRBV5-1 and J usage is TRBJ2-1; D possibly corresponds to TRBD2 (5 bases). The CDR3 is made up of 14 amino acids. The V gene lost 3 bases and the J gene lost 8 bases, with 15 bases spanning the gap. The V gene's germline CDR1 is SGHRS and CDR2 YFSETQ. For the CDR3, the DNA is TGCGCCAGCAGCTCCACGACGGGGAGAGATGAGCAGTTCTTC. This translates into CASSSTTGRDEQFF.

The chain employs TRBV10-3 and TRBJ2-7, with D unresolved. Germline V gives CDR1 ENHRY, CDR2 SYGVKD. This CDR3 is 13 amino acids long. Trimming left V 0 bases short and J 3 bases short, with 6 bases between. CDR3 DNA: TGTGCCATCAGTGAGTCGTCTGTCTACGAGCAGTACTTC. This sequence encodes CAISESSVYEQYF.

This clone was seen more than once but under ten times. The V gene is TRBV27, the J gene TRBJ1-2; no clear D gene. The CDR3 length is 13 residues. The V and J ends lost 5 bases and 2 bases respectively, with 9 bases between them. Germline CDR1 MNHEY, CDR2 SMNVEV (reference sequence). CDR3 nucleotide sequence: TGTGCCAGCAGTCACGGGATGAACTATGGCTACACCTTC. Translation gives CASSHGMNYGYTF.

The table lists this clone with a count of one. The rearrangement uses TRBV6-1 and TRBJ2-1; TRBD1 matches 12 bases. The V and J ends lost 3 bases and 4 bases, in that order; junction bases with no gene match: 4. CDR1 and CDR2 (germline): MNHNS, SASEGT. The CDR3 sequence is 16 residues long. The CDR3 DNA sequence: TGTGCCAGCAGTGAGGGGGACAGGGGGCTTTACAATGAGCAGTTCTTC. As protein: CASSEGDRGLYNEQFF.

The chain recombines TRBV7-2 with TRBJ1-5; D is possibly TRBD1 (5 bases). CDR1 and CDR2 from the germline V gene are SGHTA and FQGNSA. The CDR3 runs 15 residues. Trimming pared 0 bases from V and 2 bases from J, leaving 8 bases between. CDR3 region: CASSLAGGGNQPQHF. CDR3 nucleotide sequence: TGTGCCAGCAGCTTAGCGGGGGGTGGCAATCAGCCCCAGCATTTT.

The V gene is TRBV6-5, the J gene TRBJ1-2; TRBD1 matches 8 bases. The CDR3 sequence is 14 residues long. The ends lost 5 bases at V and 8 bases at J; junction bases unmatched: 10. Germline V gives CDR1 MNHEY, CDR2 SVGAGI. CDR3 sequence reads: CASSTDGQGPGYTF. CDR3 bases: TGTGCCAGCAGTACAGACGGACAGGGCCCCGGCTACACCTTC.

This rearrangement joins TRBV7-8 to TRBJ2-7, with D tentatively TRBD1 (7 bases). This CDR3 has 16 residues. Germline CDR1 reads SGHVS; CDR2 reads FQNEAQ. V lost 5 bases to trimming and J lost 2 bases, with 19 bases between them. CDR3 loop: CASSPREARGPYEQYF. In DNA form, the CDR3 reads TGTGCCAGCAGCCCGAGGGAGGCTAGGGGGCCCTACGAGCAGTACTTC.